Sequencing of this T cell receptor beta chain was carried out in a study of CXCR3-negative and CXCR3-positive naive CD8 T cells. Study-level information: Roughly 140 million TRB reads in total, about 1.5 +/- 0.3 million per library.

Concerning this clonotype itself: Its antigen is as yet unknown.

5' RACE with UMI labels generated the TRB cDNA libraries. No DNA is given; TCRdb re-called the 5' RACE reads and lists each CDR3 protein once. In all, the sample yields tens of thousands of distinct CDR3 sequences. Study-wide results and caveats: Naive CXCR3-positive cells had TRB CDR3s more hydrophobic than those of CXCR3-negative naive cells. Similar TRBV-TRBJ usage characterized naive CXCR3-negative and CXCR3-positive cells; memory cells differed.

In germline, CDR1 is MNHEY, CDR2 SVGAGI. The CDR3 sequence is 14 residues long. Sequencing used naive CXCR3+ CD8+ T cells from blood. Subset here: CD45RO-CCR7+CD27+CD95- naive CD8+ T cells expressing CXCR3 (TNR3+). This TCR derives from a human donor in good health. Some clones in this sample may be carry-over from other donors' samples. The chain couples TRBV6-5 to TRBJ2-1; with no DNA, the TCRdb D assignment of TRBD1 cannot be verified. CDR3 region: CASSYSSGNNEQFF.